Here is one T cell receptor beta chain with its context. What it binds is not known. The data were obtained in a study of monozygotic twins with inflammatory bowel disease. The study's findings and limits: No single strong signal or clonotype associated with IBD was supported. Healthy co-twins showed greater TCRbeta diversity (inverse Simpson) than IBD patients. IBD patients shared fewer clonotypes with others than healthy twins, especially with disease activity.

TCRdb re-called the 5' RACE reads and catalogs CDR3 proteins one per entry, DNA excluded. The sample has fewer than 200,000 distinct CDR3 sequences. Germline V lookup: CDR1 SEHNR, CDR2 FQNEAQ (reference sequence). This CDR3 is built from 17 residues. Sample: blood. This clonotype was sampled from a human donor with ulcerative colitis or Crohn's disease, or a healthy co-twin of an affected twin (not recorded which). V usage is TRBV7-9 and J usage is TRBJ1-5; the D gene TCRdb calls, TRBD1, cannot be checked with no DNA. CDR3 residues: CASSKGQGARGFQPQHF.